The clone carrying this T cell receptor beta chain was observed a handful of times. V dropped 1 base and J dropped 2 bases, with 21 bases sitting between them. Germline CDR1 is SGHRS and CDR2 is YFSETQ. The length of the CDR3 is 19 residues. Using its own MiXCR run on the 5' RACE reads, TCRdb lists one record per CDR3 protein. The top ten clones hold 35% to 50% of a sample with about 200,000 distinct CDR3 sequences, 15% to 20% of them seen once. This record comes from a study of identical twins. The same data also contributed to another study, on T cells expressing NK-cell markers.

Sequencing used CD8+ T cells sorted from blood. The genes are TRBV5-1 and TRBJ2-2; D gene ambiguous. The sequence was obtained from a woman aged 18-35 years in good health. The CDR3 nucleotides are TGCGCCAGCAGCTTGAAGTTAGTAAACAGATATTCTAACACCGGGGAGCTGTTTTTT. Encoded protein: CASSLKLVNRYSNTGELFF. Together with reference TRBV5-1 and TRBJ2-2, the CDR3 gives the full variable domain: KAGVTQTPRYLIKTRGQQVTLSCSPISGHRSVSWYQQTPGQGLQFLFEYFSETQRNKGNFPGRFSGRQFSNSRSEMNVSTLELGDSALYLCASSLKLVNRYSNTGELFFGEGSRLTVL.